This T cell receptor (beta chain) originates from a study of blood T cells in healthy people across ages. Points from the study as a whole: With age, beta diversity per million T cells declined roughly linearly, significantly by 30 to 40.

V trimming: 6 bases; J trimming: 9 bases; junction bases outside the gene matches: 9. Germline assignment: CDR1 SGHRS and CDR2 YFSETQ. This CDR3 is 14 amino acids long. As to this clonotype: Its antigen remains unidentified.

With a J-beta primer mix and a sample-barcoded 5' primer, a second PCR ran about 7 to 11 cycles. TCRdb processed the 5' RACE reads anew with MiXCR; each CDR3 protein has one entry. The sample includes 800,000 or so distinct CDR3 sequences, under 80% of them seen just once. Material: blood. The sequence was collected from a young man in good health. The V gene is TRBV5-1, the J gene TRBJ2-1; TRBD1 matches at 10 bases. CDR3 coding DNA: TGCGCCAGCAAGGAATCGACAGGGGGCGGTGAGCAGTTCTTC. Its translation is CASKESTGGGEQFF.